Following are 23 T cell receptor beta chains from one sample sequenced in a study of cytomegalovirus exposure and HLA in healthy donors (dated by TCRdb to 2016 to 2017). Libraries were built with the immunoSEQ multiplex PCR assay. The multiplex PCR relied on a mix of 60 forward primers for TCR Vbeta segments and 13 reverse primers for TCR Jbeta segments. TCRdb re-hosts the immuneACCESS table, in-frame sequences only. Its copies lack some clones; in the studies checked, an unresolved V gene accounts for under half of them, and the cause for the rest is not known. This sample lists roughly 200,000 clones; roughly 80% were detected once. Together, the top ten hold less than 2% of the sample. Sequencing was done on a sample of PBMCs. Receptor source: a woman aged 18-29 years in good health and CMV-seronegative.

This clone was found once. CDR3 loop: CASSSIGQGRIYGYTF. The CDR3 DNA follows: TGTGCCAGCAGCTCCATCGGACAGGGACGAATCTATGGCTACACCTTC. V gene TRBV11-2 combines with J gene TRBJ1-2, with 8 positions matching TRBD1. The CDR3 spans 16 residues. V dropped 4 bases and J dropped 4; count of bases not matched to a gene: 11. Per germline, CDR1 SGHAT and CDR2 FQNNGV.

This clone was counted once. This chain links TRBV29-1 with TRBJ2-2; D remains ambiguous. This CDR3 comprises 13 residues. From germline, CDR1 is SQVTM and CDR2 ANQGSEA. V was clipped by 4 bases and J by 0 bases, with 6 bases between them. The CDR3 DNA is TGCAGCGTTGGCGGAACGAACACCGGGGAGCTGTTTTTT. Translating gives CSVGGTNTGELFF.

This chain joins TRBV19 and TRBJ2-7; 11 nucleotides align to TRBD2. Germline CDR1 is LNHDA and CDR2 is SQIVND (reference sequence). The CDR3 runs to 17 residues. Trimming removed 1 base from V and 3 bases from J; junction bases left unmatched: 8. The CDR3 DNA reads as TGTGCCAGTAGTATAGCCCACGGACTAGCGGGCAACTACGAGCAGTACTTC. Amino acids: CASSIAHGLAGNYEQYF.

The rearrangement uses TRBV27 and TRBJ1-2; no definite D call. Germline CDR1 MNHEY, CDR2 SMNVEV (reference sequence). The CDR3 contains 13 residues. The V and J ends lost 4 bases and 5 bases respectively, with 11 bases between them. CDR3 amino acids: CASSSTESYGYTF. In DNA, the CDR3 is TGTGCCAGCAGTTCGACGGAGTCTTATGGCTACACCTTC.

The chain combines TRBV30 with TRBJ1-5; no clear D. The CDR3 has 13 amino acids. V lost 0 bases, J lost 9 bases, and 12 bases lay in between. Germline V lookup: CDR1 GTSNPN, CDR2 SVGIG (reference sequence). CDR3: CAWSVGPGGPQHF. CDR3 coding DNA: TGTGCCTGGAGTGTAGGCCCGGGTGGGCCCCAGCATTTT.

This chain connects TRBV7-9 to TRBJ2-2; D is ambiguous. This CDR3 has 13 amino acids. Germline V lookup: CDR1 SEHNR, CDR2 FQNEAQ (reference sequence). Deletions cut 5 bases from V and 2 bases from J, with 6 bases between. The CDR3 region is CASSRANTGELFF. CDR3 coding DNA: TGTGCCAGCAGCCGAGCTAACACCGGGGAGCTGTTTTTT.

This clone occurred a few times. The rearrangement joins TRBV18 to TRBJ2-6, with 8 bases aligning to TRBD1. Germline CDR1 and CDR2: KGHSH and LQKENI. The junction had 10 bases not matched to a gene; V was cut back by 2 bases and J by 4 bases. CDR3 length: 18 residues. CDR3 bases: TGTGCCAGCTCACCATCAAGACAGGGGACTGGCGGGGCCAACGTCCTGACTTTC. The encoded protein is CASSPSRQGTGGANVLTF.

The rearrangement uses TRBV15 and TRBJ1-5; possibly TRBD1 for D (6 bases). The CDR3 runs 16 residues. Per the germline V gene, CDR1 is LNHNV and CDR2 is YYDKDF (reference sequence). Trimming removed 3 bases at V and 0 bases at J, with 12 bases between. Here the CDR3 reads CATSRTGQYSNQPQHF. DNA for the CDR3: TGTGCCACCAGCAGGACAGGACAGTATAGCAATCAGCCCCAGCATTTT. Supplemented by reference TRBV15 and TRBJ1-5, the full variable domain reads DAMVIQNPRYQVTQFGKPVTLSCSQTLNHNVMYWYQQKSSQAPKLLFHYYDKDFNNEADTPDNFQSRRPNTSFCFLDIRSPGLGDTAMYLCATSRTGQYSNQPQHFGDGTRLSIL.

The chain combines TRBV5-4 with TRBJ2-1; 10 bases agree with TRBD2. This CDR3 has 15 amino acids. Trimming removed 6 bases from V and 3 bases from J; junction bases left unmatched: 6. CDR1 and CDR2 (germline): SGHNT, YYREEE (reference sequence). The DNA of the CDR3 is TGTGCCAGCACTAGCGGGAGAGGAGGCTACAATGAGCAGTTCTTC. The encoded protein is CASTSGRGGYNEQFF.

This clone was picked up one time. The chain is built from TRBV11-1 and TRBJ2-5; 8 nucleotides match TRBD1. The CDR3 has 16 amino acids. V was clipped by 0 bases and J by 2 bases; unmatched bases: 5. Looked up from germline, CDR1 is SGHAT and CDR2 is FQDESV (reference sequence). The CDR3 protein is CASSLAFRQGQETQYF. CDR3 bases: TGTGCCAGCAGCTTAGCTTTCAGACAGGGGCAAGAGACCCAGTACTTC.

The V gene is TRBV6-1, the J gene TRBJ1-1; possible D gene TRBD1, 5 bases. This CDR3 is 15 amino acids long. Between the trimmed V and J ends, which lost 3 bases and 2 bases, there was a span of 13 bases. Germline CDR1 is MNHNS and CDR2 is SASEGT. This chain's CDR3 is CASSDQAGGNTEAFF. The CDR3 region has the DNA TGTGCCAGCAGTGATCAGGCCGGGGGAAACACTGAAGCTTTCTTT.

The J gene is TRBJ2-2, the V gene TRBV7-2, with TRBD2 identical over 9 bases. Germline trimming cut 2 bases from V and 5 bases from J; bases unmatched to any gene: 15. Germline V lookup: CDR1 SGHTA, CDR2 FQGNSA. The CDR3 consists of 19 residues. This chain's CDR3 is CASSLPGVAGAVYTGELFF. For the CDR3, the DNA is TGTGCCAGCAGCTTACCCGGGGTAGCGGGAGCGGTATATACCGGGGAGCTGTTTTTT.

The chain combines TRBV19 with TRBJ1-1; 9 bases fit TRBD1. This CDR3 has 15 amino acids. Germline CDR1 and CDR2: LNHDA and SQIVND (reference sequence). J was trimmed by 0 bases and V by 5 bases; bases with no gene match: 4. The CDR3, as DNA: TGTGCCAGTAGTCCCTGGGACAGGGTGAACACTGAAGCTTTCTTT. Translation gives CASSPWDRVNTEAFF.

J is TRBJ2-1 and V is TRBV27; D not resolved. V lost 3 bases to trimming and J lost 4 bases, with 22 bases between them. The CDR3 is made up of 18 amino acids. CDR1 and CDR2 from the germline V gene are MNHEY and SMNVEV (reference sequence). The CDR3 bases are TGTGCCAGCAGTTTTGGCACTATCGACCCTCTGAAGTACAATGAGCAGTTCTTC. Translating it yields CASSFGTIDPLKYNEQFF.

The chain has TRBV5-5 and TRBJ1-1; D not certain. This CDR3 has 16 residues. Looked up from germline, CDR1 is SGHKS and CDR2 is YYEKEE (reference sequence). The V end lost 0 bases, the J end lost 7 bases, and 19 bases lay between the germline ends. As DNA, the CDR3 is TGTGCCAGCAGCTTGGATCCCCGGGATAGCCCCCTTGAAGCTTTCTTT. The encoded protein is CASSLDPRDSPLEAFF.

The chain uses TRBV7-9 and TRBJ1-1; D unresolved. Per germline, CDR1 SEHNR and CDR2 FQNEAQ (reference sequence). V dropped 1 base and J dropped 6 bases, with 9 bases sitting between them. The CDR3 spans 13 residues. The CDR3 bases are TGTGCCAGCAGCTTAGAGGGAGTTGCTGAAGCTTTCTTT. Protein sequence: CASSLEGVAEAFF.

V gene TRBV7-6 combines with J gene TRBJ1-2; no clear D. The V and J ends lost 6 bases and 4 bases respectively, with 12 bases between them. This CDR3 is 13 amino acids long. CDR1 is SGHVS, CDR2 FNYEAQ, per germline. CDR3 coding DNA: TGTGCCAGCAGATACCCGGGAACCTATGGCTACACCTTC. Encoded protein: CASRYPGTYGYTF.

The V gene is TRBV20-1, the J gene TRBJ2-3, with D possibly matching TRBD2 (6 bases). The CDR3 totals 11 residues. CDR1 is DFQATT and CDR2 is SNEGSKA in the germline V gene (reference sequence). V was pared by 5 bases and J by 14 bases, with 17 bases between. In DNA, the CDR3 is TGCAGTGCTCCGTTCTCAGGGACTCCGTATTTT. Its translation is CSAPFSGTPYF.

The chain uses TRBV7-8 and TRBJ2-1, with TRBD2 identical over 13 bases. The CDR3 is 17 amino acids. From germline, CDR1 is SGHVS and CDR2 FQNEAQ. The junction had 8 bases not matched to a gene; V was cut back by 5 bases and J by 4 bases. The CDR3 loop is CASSPPGLAGPYNEQFF. CDR3 sequence (DNA): TGTGCCAGCAGCCCTCCGGGACTAGCGGGACCTTACAATGAGCAGTTCTTC.

This chain connects TRBV4-3 to TRBJ1-4, with 7 nucleotides matching TRBD1. This CDR3 is 17 amino acids long. V gave up 0 bases and J gave up 4 bases; unmatched junction bases: 8. Germline assignment: CDR1 LGHNA and CDR2 YSLEER. The chain's CDR3 is CASSQDRGQGVNEKLFF. In DNA form, the CDR3 reads TGCGCCAGCAGCCAAGATAGAGGGCAGGGGGTTAATGAAAAACTGTTTTTT.

There are a few counts of this clone. This chain joins TRBV25-1 and TRBJ1-1; TRBD1 is a possible D gene (5 bases). The CDR3 has 11 residues. Trimming cost V 7 bases and J 4 bases, with 7 bases left between them. Germline V gives CDR1 MGHDK, CDR2 SYGVNS. The CDR3 is CASIDSTEAFF. The CDR3 bases are TGTGCCAGCATCGACAGCACTGAAGCTTTCTTT.

The rearrangement links TRBV11-3 to TRBJ2-3; D not certain. Germline V gene data show CDR1 as SGHNT and CDR2 as YENEEA. This CDR3 region has 13 residues. V lost 3 bases and J 1 base, leaving 5 bases between the germline ends. The chain's CDR3 is CASSFTRTDTQYF. The CDR3 nucleotides read TGTGCCAGCAGCTTTACACGCACAGATACGCAGTATTTT.

This chain uses TRBV30 with TRBJ1-2; 9 bases align to TRBD1. V dropped 7 bases and J dropped 7; count of bases not matched to a gene: 10. From germline, CDR1 is GTSNPN and CDR2 SVGIG (reference sequence). CDR3 length equals 13 residues. The CDR3 reads CAFHDRGLSGYTF. For the CDR3, the DNA is TGTGCCTTCCACGACAGGGGGTTATCTGGCTACACCTTC.